This T cell receptor beta chain derives from a study of monozygotic twins with inflammatory bowel disease. From germline, CDR1 is SEHNR and CDR2 FQNEAQ (reference sequence). CDR3 length: 13 residues. Reprocessing the 5' RACE reads, TCRdb reports a single entry for every CDR3 protein and omits DNA. The sample yields 330,000 or so distinct CDR3 sequences, of which the top ten take up roughly 2%. Sequencing used blood. The TCR was taken from a human donor with ulcerative colitis or Crohn's disease, or a healthy co-twin of an affected twin (not recorded which). The chain is built from TRBV7-9 and TRBJ1-1; TCRdb picks TRBD1, but there is no DNA to check that call. The CDR3 is CASSSQGRTEAFF.